The rows below give T cell receptor beta chains drawn from one sample of a study of blood T cell repertoires in COVID-19. Only in-frame clones appear in the TCRdb table, and some are missing; sequencing was by immunoSEQ multiplex PCR. The sample lists about 480,000 clones, roughly 88% occurring once. Input material: peripheral blood. The receptors were gathered from a woman between 45 and 60 years old with COVID-19, enrolled during active disease. The CDR3 runs from the conserved cysteine through the conserved F or W. D genes are given only for firm matches. Rows give clone size only sometimes, using once, few, many, or a class for an expanded clone.

D	J	V	size	CDR3	DNA
-	TRBJ1-2	TRBV14	once	CASSPLGGDYGYTF	TGTGCCAGCAGCCCCCTGGGGGGTGACTATGGCTACACCTTC
TRBD1	TRBJ2-5	TRBV28	-	CASTRRTGRLGETQYF	TGTGCCAGCACCCGCCGGACAGGGAGGCTTGGTGAGACCCAGTACTTC
-	TRBJ2-3	TRBV25-1	-	CASLLSHTDTQYF	TGTGCCAGCCTCCTATCTCACACAGATACGCAGTATTTT
-	TRBJ1-2	TRBV6-1	-	CASSEIGGGGPMEGYTF	TGTGCCAGCAGTGAGATAGGGGGAGGGGGGCCCATGGAAGGCTACACCTTC
-	TRBJ1-2	TRBV4-1	once	CASSQDRLGNYTF	TGCGCCAGCAGCCAAGATCGCCTAGGTAACTACACCTTC
TRBD1	TRBJ1-6	TRBV6-4	few	CASSDTDRNSAAELHF	TGTGCCAGCAGTGACACGGACAGGAATTCCGCTGCAGAACTCCACTTT
TRBD1	TRBJ2-1	TRBV19	-	CASTRDREKGEQFF	TGTGCCAGTACCCGGGACAGGGAGAAAGGTGAGCAGTTCTTC
TRBD1	TRBJ1-1	TRBV7-9	-	CASSFHRGGDTEAFF	TGTGCCAGCAGCTTCCACAGGGGCGGGGACACTGAAGCTTTCTTT
TRBD1	TRBJ2-7	TRBV9	-	CASSSRTGGADEQYF	TGTGCCAGCAGCAGCCGGACAGGGGGCGCGGACGAGCAGTACTTC
-	TRBJ2-3	TRBV9	-	CASSEDWSTDTQYF	TGTGCCAGCAGCGAGGACTGGTCCACAGATACGCAGTATTTT
-	TRBJ2-1	TRBV3-1/TRBV3-2	few	CASSRWGGRRAEQFF	TGTGCCAGCAGCCGTTGGGGAGGCCGAAGGGCTGAGCAGTTCTTC
-	TRBJ2-1	TRBV5-4	-	CASSFSGGSEQFF	TGTGCCAGCAGCTTTTCGGGGGGCAGTGAGCAGTTCTTC
-	TRBJ2-5	TRBV7-2	-	CASSRTRGETQYF	TGTGCCAGCAGCAGGACAAGGGGGGAGACCCAGTACTTC
TRBD2	TRBJ2-1	TRBV2	-	CASRLAGPEQFF	TGTGCCAGCAGACTAGCGGGTCCTGAGCAGTTCTTC
TRBD2	TRBJ2-7	TRBV11-2	-	CASSFRGGTYEQYF	TGTGCCAGCAGCTTTCGGGGGGGTACCTACGAGCAGTACTTC
TRBD1	TRBJ1-1	TRBV18	-	CASTPATGVGNTEAFF	TGTGCCAGCACGCCGGCGACAGGGGTTGGCAACACTGAAGCTTTCTTT
-	TRBJ1-5	TRBV6-1	-	CASSEQGQGPQHF	TGTGCCAGCAGTGAGCAGGGCCAGGGGCCCCAGCATTTT
-	TRBJ2-1	TRBV5-1	-	CASSLDRVNEQFF	TGCGCCAGCAGCTTGGACAGGGTCAATGAGCAGTTCTTC
TRBD1	TRBJ1-1	TRBV6-4	-	CASSQDRGTEAFF	TGTGCCAGCAGCCAAGACAGGGGCACTGAAGCTTTCTTT
-	TRBJ2-5	TRBV5-6	once	CASSFYLTGKGETQYF	TGTGCCAGCAGCTTTTACCTAACAGGGAAGGGAGAGACCCAGTACTTC
-	TRBJ1-2	TRBV5-1	-	CASSTPGQEIYGYTF	TGCGCCAGCAGCACCCCGGGACAAGAGATCTATGGCTACACCTTC
-	TRBJ1-1	TRBV28	once	CAIGARTEAFF	TGTGCCATAGGGGCGCGGACTGAAGCTTTCTTT
-	TRBJ1-1	TRBV7-8	-	CASSLVGGMEAFF	TGTGCCAGCAGCTTAGTTGGGGGGATGGAAGCTTTCTTT
TRBD1	TRBJ2-7	TRBV5-1	-	CASSPQGAGEQYF	TGCGCCAGCAGCCCACAGGGGGCTGGCGAGCAGTACTTC
-	TRBJ2-3	TRBV4-1	once	CASSPTGDTQYF	TGCGCCAGCAGCCCTACTGGAGATACGCAGTATTTT
TRBD2	TRBJ2-3	TRBV19	-	CASSTGGGVTDTQYF	TGTGCCAGTAGTACTGGGGGAGGGGTCACAGATACGCAGTATTTT
TRBD2	TRBJ2-1	TRBV7-3	-	CASSIGTSGVDEQFF	TGTGCCAGCAGCATCGGGACTAGCGGGGTGGATGAGCAGTTCTTC
-	TRBJ2-7	TRBV7-9	-	CASSLDIPGNYEQYF	TGTGCCAGCAGCTTAGATATCCCAGGAAACTACGAGCAGTACTTC
TRBD1	TRBJ1-2	TRBV10-2	few	CASIKGAKGGYTF	TGCGCCAGCATTAAGGGGGCCAAGGGAGGCTACACCTTC
TRBD1	TRBJ2-5	TRBV19	-	CASSALQGLEETQYF	TGTGCCAGTAGTGCGCTACAGGGGCTGGAAGAGACCCAGTACTTC
-	TRBJ1-4	TRBV7-6	-	CASSFGGFATNEKLFF	TGTGCCAGCAGCTTCGGTGGTTTCGCAACTAATGAAAAACTGTTTTTT
TRBD1	TRBJ2-6	TRBV19	-	CASSIRQGALSGANVLTF	TGTGCCAGTAGTATACGACAGGGGGCCCTCTCTGGGGCCAACGTCCTGACTTTC
-	TRBJ2-3	TRBV27	few	CASSPMGLTDTQYF	TGTGCCAGCAGTCCCATGGGGCTCACAGATACGCAGTATTTT
TRBD1	TRBJ1-1	TRBV4-2	-	CASSPRDRNTEAFF	TGTGCCAGCAGCCCCCGGGACAGAAACACTGAAGCTTTCTTT
-	TRBJ2-2	TRBV5-1	-	CASSLEGRGNTGELFF	TGCGCCAGCAGCTTGGAAGGGCGGGGTAACACCGGGGAGCTGTTTTTT
-	TRBJ2-7	TRBV19	-	CASSIAGDSYEQYF	TGTGCCAGTAGTATAGCGGGGGACTCCTACGAGCAGTACTTC
-	TRBJ1-2	TRBV2	-	CASSQRGGYGYTF	TGTGCCAGCAGCCAAAGGGGGGGCTATGGCTACACCTTC
TRBD1	TRBJ1-4	TRBV7-9	once	CASSLGTDNEKLFF	TGTGCCAGCAGCCTTGGGACAGATAATGAAAAACTGTTTTTT
-	TRBJ1-1	TRBV19	once	CASKPGGNTEAFF	TGTGCCAGTAAGCCCGGGGGGAACACTGAAGCTTTCTTT
TRBD1	TRBJ1-4	TRBV4-2	few	CASSQGQGPEKLFF	TGTGCCAGCAGCCAGGGACAGGGGCCAGAAAAACTGTTTTTT